A selection of T cell receptor beta chains follows, all from one sample in a study of CD4 T cells in relation to SARS-CoV-2 and coronaviruses. These receptors have no known antigen. Generated by immunoSEQ multiplex PCR, the TCRdb table keeps only in-frame clones and is missing some. This sample has fewer than 25,000 clones, with under 80% found just once. Material for sequencing was CD4+ T cells from PBMCs, cultured in vitro. These receptors all come from a human donor in good health. CDR3s leave out the opening cysteine and the closing phenylalanine or tryptophan. Fields, in order: V gene, J gene, CDR3 protein.

TRBV12-3/TRBV12-4	TRBJ2-1	ASKTSGGAQSF
TRBV4-3	TRBJ1-4	ASSQVGGGAGEKLF
TRBV7-2	TRBJ2-3	ASSLDRADTQY
TRBV4-1	TRBJ1-6	ASSQDQQVRRPLH
TRBV4-3	TRBJ1-6	ASSQDRQVGNSPLH
TRBV9	TRBJ2-7	ASSVRMGDYEQY
TRBV5-4	TRBJ2-5	ASSLYGGETQY
TRBV11-2	TRBJ2-7	ASSSFPRGSSYEQY
TRBV6-5	TRBJ2-7	ASSYGSSGGYEQY
TRBV2	TRBJ2-5	ASHTRKTQY
TRBV10-2	TRBJ1-4	ASRGRTNEKLF
TRBV6-5	TRBJ2-7	ASSLRGLGEQY
TRBV18	TRBJ2-1	ASSRSLAGITYNEQF
TRBV7-8	TRBJ2-2	ASSLRAGTITGELF
TRBV28	TRBJ2-1	ASSLPGDLNEQF
TRBV2	TRBJ1-5	ASKGSRVGGDQPQH
TRBV19	TRBJ2-3	ASWDYIDTQY
TRBV6-2/TRBV6-3	TRBJ2-3	ASSGDTDTQY
TRBV19	TRBJ1-2	ASSQSRGEAYGYT
TRBV7-3	TRBJ2-1	ASSPRGGRASSSYNEQF
TRBV25-1	TRBJ2-1	ASSAPTPYNEQF
TRBV14	TRBJ2-5	ASRIATGPYQETQY
TRBV10-3	TRBJ1-3	AISGADLNTIY
TRBV5-1	TRBJ1-6	ASSPTESSYNSPLH
TRBV23-1	TRBJ2-3	ASSQYRGNQDRAGTDTQY
TRBV28	TRBJ2-3	ASSFKDTQY
TRBV19	TRBJ2-7	ASSFAGTPAYEQY
TRBV9	TRBJ2-7	ASSVGAGAPHTEQY
TRBV30	TRBJ2-5	AWSLGGRQETQY
TRBV6-1	TRBJ2-7	ASSEEGRWGEQY
TRBV13	TRBJ2-3	ASSRTPGKGDTQY
TRBV19	TRBJ1-6	ASSIGTTNSPLH
TRBV7-9	TRBJ2-3	ASKIGDTDTQY
TRBV6-1	TRBJ2-6	ASSEGVVGANVLT
TRBV12-3/TRBV12-4	TRBJ2-2	ASRQENTGELF
TRBV6-4	TRBJ1-3	ASRGFRDLSGNTIY
TRBV6-1	TRBJ1-3	ASSDTTGHGNTIY
TRBV6-4	TRBJ1-5	ASSRQSNQPQH
TRBV5-4	TRBJ2-2	ASSLGLDPNTGELF
TRBV6-5	TRBJ1-1	ASSWDRATEAF
TRBV4-1	TRBJ2-5	ASSQDPYQETQY
TRBV11-2	TRBJ2-1	ASSLVGNEQF
TRBV7-2	TRBJ2-1	ASRLGLAGGNEQF
TRBV11-1	TRBJ2-1	ASSLGTLGEQF
TRBV10-3	TRBJ2-7	AISESGSYEQY
TRBV19	TRBJ1-2	ASSISGTGDGYT
TRBV9	TRBJ2-5	ASSVDGRGEETQY
TRBV5-1	TRBJ2-3	ASSSGQGRHTQY
TRBV3-1/TRBV3-2	TRBJ2-2	ASSQGTSRNTGELF
TRBV3-1/TRBV3-2	TRBJ2-1	ASSQVTLADIYNEQF